The 3 T cell receptor beta chains given below trace back to one sample, sequenced in a study of tissue T cells after allogeneic stem cell transplantation. Time point denoted: mouse harvest day 7 after allogeneic transplant. Mouse grafts combined 10^7 T-cell-depleted bone marrow cells with 10^6 splenic CD5+ T cells. Sequenced by immunoSEQ multiplex PCR; TCRdb stores in-frame clones only, minus some. The profile shows around 9,300 clones, around 45% of them singletons. The sample comprised gut tissue. The receptors here all came from a female BALB/c mouse given C57BL/6 T cells with graft-versus-host disease after an allogeneic hematopoietic cell transplant.

Of note for this clone: The genes are named according to mouse. Read coverage stops 1 residue before the CDR3 terminus; the germline J gene supplies the remainder. The chain combines TRBV13-2 with TRBJ2-4; 12 nucleotides line up with TRBD2. In germline, CDR1 is NNHNN, CDR2 SYGAGS (reference sequence). V lost 0 bases, J lost 6 bases, and 8 bases stayed unmatched. The CDR3 contains 17 residues. Partial CDR3 DNA: TGTGCCAGCGGTGATGCGGGACTGGGGGGCCCCTCCAACACCTTGTAC. Translated, it gives CASGDAGLGGPSNTLY. The whole CDR3 protein reads CASGDAGLGGPSNTLYF.

On this clone itself: Gene names denote mouse genes. The read gets to within 1 residue of the CDR3 end, and the germline J gene fills in the rest. J is TRBJ1-2 and V is TRBV26; TRBD1 is a possible D gene (6 bases). The germline V gene has CDR1 KGHPV and CDR2 FQNQEV (reference sequence). CDR3 length equals 14 residues. The germline V and J ends were trimmed by 2 bases and 2 bases, with 9 bases remaining between them. This CDR3 is CASSLQGRNSDYTF. The CDR3 DNA, read in part, is TGTGCCAGCAGTCTGCAGGGGAGGAACTCCGACTACACC.

This clone was seen a handful of times. Here the gene names and germline are mouse. The part of the CDR3 DNA that was read is TGTGCCAGCAGTCTAGGGGGGGCCTCTGGAAATACGCTCTAT. It yields the protein CASSLGGASGNTLY. The complete CDR3 sequence is CASSLGGASGNTLYF. V is TRBV26 and J is TRBJ1-3, with D tentatively TRBD1 (6 bases). The read finishes 1 residue shy of the CDR3 end, and the germline J gene is used to complete it. The germline gives CDR1 KGHPV, CDR2 FQNQEV (reference sequence). V lost 3 bases to trimming and J lost 1 base, with 10 bases between them. The CDR3 consists of 15 residues.